The 16 T cell receptor beta chains listed next were all sequenced from one sample in a study of T cells in Graves' hyperthyroidism and ophthalmopathy. It was RNA transcripts that yielded the amplified TCR beta CDR3 regions. First-round RT-PCR targeting the TCR CDR3 was performed with the HTBI primer set. One entry per CDR3 protein results from TCRdb running MiXCR on the multiplex PCR reads. The top ten clones hold roughly 32% of a sample with under 250,000 distinct CDR3 sequences, around 25% of them seen once. Material for sequencing was blood. The receptors stem from a woman aged 40 to 50 with Graves' ophthalmopathy.

V gene TRBV20-1 combines with J gene TRBJ2-5; 13 nucleotides line up with TRBD2. Germline V gene data show CDR1 as DFQATT and CDR2 as SNEGSKA (reference sequence). The CDR3 consists of 15 residues. V lost 0 bases, J lost 6 bases, and 4 bases stayed unmatched. The CDR3 spells CSAREGLAGDQTQYF. In DNA, the CDR3 is TGCAGTGCTAGAGAAGGACTAGCGGGAGACCAGACCCAGTACTTC.

The chain recombines TRBV24-1 with TRBJ2-5; weak D call: TRBD1 (8 bases). Germline V gene lookup returns CDR1 KGHDR and CDR2 SFDVKD. The length of the CDR3 is 15 residues. V dropped 3 bases and J dropped 4 bases, with 14 bases sitting between them. The CDR3 reads CATSDRTGRGETQYF. The CDR3, as DNA: TGTGCCACCAGTGATAGGACAGGGAGGGGAGAGACCCAGTACTTC.

This clonotype was counted many times. The chain combines TRBV30 with TRBJ1-2; D is ambiguous. CDR1 GTSNPN and CDR2 SVGIG come from the germline V gene (reference sequence). V was clipped by 4 bases and J by 6 bases, with 9 bases between them. The CDR3 runs to 11 residues. The CDR3 nucleotides are TGTGCCTGGAATGGAGCTGATGGCTACACCTTC. Encoded protein: CAWNGADGYTF.

This clonotype was recorded many times. The chain links TRBV12-3 or TRBV12-4 to TRBJ2-5; maybe TRBD1 (6 bases). The CDR3 runs 14 residues. Deletions cut 0 bases from V and 5 bases from J, with 10 bases between. The CDR3 bases are TGTGCCAGCAGTTTAGCGGGACATCGGGAGACCCAGTACTTC. Protein sequence: CASSLAGHRETQYF.

At least ten counts were recorded for this clonotype. The rearrangement links TRBV12-3 or TRBV12-4 to TRBJ2-3; D may be TRBD2 (6 bases). The CDR3 has 18 residues. The V end was cut by 4 bases, the J end by 2 bases, with 22 bases between. The CDR3 is CASSSNGRDSSNTDTQYF. The CDR3 coding sequence is TGTGCCAGCAGTTCCAACGGCAGGGACTCCTCAAACACAGATACGCAGTATTTT.

This clonotype has a handful of counts. The chain combines TRBV28 with TRBJ2-5, with 9 bases aligning to TRBD1. The CDR3 is 14 amino acids. CDR1 MDHEN and CDR2 SYDVKM come from the germline V gene. V shed 5 bases, J shed 4 bases, and the junction held 5 bases outside the gene matches. The CDR3 protein is CASSPMTGGETQYF. In DNA, the CDR3 is TGTGCCAGCAGTCCTATGACAGGGGGAGAGACCCAGTACTTC.

This clonotype was seen at least ten times. V usage is TRBV27 and J usage is TRBJ1-1, with D perhaps matching TRBD1 (5 bases). This CDR3 spans 16 amino acids. The germline CDR1 and CDR2 sequences are MNHEY and SMNVEV (reference sequence). V lost 3 bases to trimming and J lost 5 bases, with 19 bases between them. The CDR3, as DNA: TGTGCCAGCAGTTTTGGCAGGGACTATGTATGGACTGAAGCTTTCTTT. This encodes CASSFGRDYVWTEAFF.

In its sample, this clonotype was seen many times. The J gene is TRBJ2-7, the V gene TRBV25-1; D gene ambiguous. The CDR3 is 14 residues long. V shed 2 bases and J shed 8 bases, with 16 bases lying between them. Germline V CDR1 and CDR2: MGHDK, SYGVNS. The DNA for the CDR3 is TGTGCCAGCAGTGAACCAACAATGGAAGGACAGCAGTACTTC. Its protein is CASSEPTMEGQQYF.

This clonotype was counted at least ten times. This may stem from a read error, because a much larger clone lies one nucleotide away. J is TRBJ1-2 and V is TRBV30, with 10 bases fitting TRBD1. The CDR3 has 13 residues. CDR1 is GTSNPN and CDR2 is SVGIG in the germline V gene (reference sequence). Here the CDR3 reads CARSGDRGYGYTF. CDR3 DNA: TGTGCCCGGAGTGGGGACAGGGGTTATGGCTACACCTTC. Full variable domain (rest looked up from reference TRBV30 and TRBJ1-2): SQTIHQWPATLVQPVGSPLSLECTVEGTSNPNLYWYRQAAGRGLQLLFYSVGIGQISSEVPQNLSASRPQDRQFILSSKKLLLSDSGFYLCARSGDRGYGYTFGSGTRLTVV.

The CDR3 coding sequence is TGTGCCAGCACCCGTGGGGGTGGCTACACCTTC. Protein sequence: CASTRGGGYTF. The J gene is TRBJ1-2, the V gene TRBV6-1, with D possibly matching TRBD1 (5 bases). This CDR3 comprises 11 residues. Trimming cost V 7 bases and J 7 bases, with 10 bases left between them. CDR1 MNHNS and CDR2 SASEGT come from the germline V gene.

This clonotype was picked up many times. V and J are TRBV7-8 and TRBJ1-1, with D maybe TRBD1 (5 bases). Between the trimmed V and J ends, which lost 5 bases and 4 bases, there was a span of 29 bases. Germline lookup yields CDR1 SGHVS and CDR2 FQNEAQ. CDR3 length: 19 residues. The CDR3 bases are TGTGCCAGCAGCCCAACGCCCCCCGGCATGGGTCGGGGGGGCACTGAAGCTTTCTTT. Translated, it gives CASSPTPPGMGRGGTEAFF. Based on the CDR3 plus reference TRBV7-8 and TRBJ1-1, the full variable domain is GAGVSQSPRYKVAKRGQDVALRCDPISGHVSLFWYQQALGQGPEFLTYFQNEAQLDKSGLPSDRFFAERPEGSVSTLKIQRTQQEDSAVYLCASSPTPPGMGRGGTEAFFGQGTRLTVV.

The rearrangement joins TRBV7-9 to TRBJ2-7, with D perhaps given as TRBD1 or TRBD2 (6 bases each). Germline loops: CDR1 SEHNR, CDR2 FQNEAQ (reference sequence). Trimming pared 6 bases from V and 7 bases from J, leaving 13 bases between. The CDR3 is 12 residues long. The CDR3 coding sequence is TGTGCCAGCAGACCAGGAGGGGGGGAGCAGTACTTC. It encodes CASRPGGGEQYF.

This clonotype was counted many times. V is TRBV2 and J is TRBJ1-1; D perhaps matches TRBD1 (5 bases). The CDR3 is made up of 14 amino acids. The V end lost 2 bases, the J end lost 3 bases, and 10 bases lay between the germline ends. Germline V gene sequence: CDR1 SNHLY, CDR2 FYNNEI. CDR3 region: CASSEWQGHTEAFF. CDR3 nucleotides: TGTGCCAGCAGTGAATGGCAGGGCCACACTGAAGCTTTCTTT.

This clonotype came up many times. The chain couples TRBV29-1 to TRBJ1-2; 12 positions agree with TRBD1. Germline lookup yields CDR1 SQVTM and CDR2 ANQGSEA. J lost 8 bases, V lost 4 bases, and 14 bases had no gene match. CDR3 size: 16 residues. This CDR3 reads CSVGSLPGQGASGYTF. In DNA, the CDR3 is TGCAGCGTTGGATCACTACCGGGACAGGGGGCGAGCGGCTACACCTTC.

This clonotype was detected many times. V gene TRBV6-7 combines with J gene TRBJ1-1, with a tentative D call TRBD1 (5 bases). TRBV6-7 is annotated as an ORF whose role is uncertain. The CDR3 is 14 residues long. Trimming stripped 7 bases from V and 0 bases from J, with 12 bases between. The CDR3 sequence is CASKVGPLNTEAFF. For the CDR3, the DNA is TGTGCCAGCAAAGTGGGGCCTTTGAACACTGAAGCTTTCTTT.

The table lists this clonotype with a few counts. The chain links TRBV6-1 to TRBJ2-5; a weak D match, TRBD2 (5 bases). The CDR3 contains 17 residues. V was trimmed by 6 bases and J by 2 bases, leaving 22 bases between them. The germline V gene encodes CDR1 MNHNS and CDR2 SASEGT. The CDR3 loop reads CASRQGRRTPYQETQYF. As DNA, the CDR3 is TGTGCCAGCAGACAAGGGAGAAGGACGCCGTATCAAGAGACCCAGTACTTC.